A single sample gave rise to the 32 T cell receptor beta chains below, sequenced in a study of T-cell reconstitution after alpha-beta-depleted transplantation in children. The library targeted TCRbeta and was prepared with unique molecular identifiers. TCRdb processed the PCR reads anew with MiXCR; each CDR3 protein has one entry. The sample contains 130,000 to 150,000 distinct CDR3 sequences, around 8.8% of which appear only once. Sequences were derived from PBMCs, mostly from graft donor cells, sampled 180 days after TCRalphabeta/CD19-depleted stem cell transplant. Receptor source: a female patient aged 2 to 10 who had a stem cell transplant for congenital amegakaryocytic thrombocytopenia, so the T cells may come from the graft donor.

Many counts were recorded for this clonotype. This rearrangement joins TRBV3-1 to TRBJ2-5; D is ambiguous. Germline values: CDR1 LGHDT, CDR2 YNNKEL (reference sequence). This CDR3 has 14 amino acids. V was trimmed by 2 bases and J by 1 base, leaving 8 bases between them. CDR3 DNA: TGTGCCAGCAGCCAACGTTCGGGCCAAGAGACCCAGTACTTC. This translates into CASSQRSGQETQYF.

This clonotype was counted ten times or more. The rearrangement uses TRBV28 and TRBJ2-7; the match to TRBD1 covers 12 bases. CDR1 MDHEN and CDR2 SYDVKM come from the germline V gene. V lost 4 bases and J lost 6; bases outside the gene matches: 7. The CDR3 length is 15 residues. The CDR3 sequence is CASSSLGQGAIEQYF. CDR3 in DNA: TGTGCCAGCAGTTCTCTGGGACAGGGGGCGATCGAGCAGTACTTC.

This clonotype occurred many times. V and J are TRBV7-9 and TRBJ2-4; TRBD2 might be the D (5 bases). Germline lookup yields CDR1 SEHNR and CDR2 FQNEAQ (reference sequence). The V and J ends lost 7 bases and 0 bases respectively, with 13 bases between them. This CDR3 contains 15 residues. CDR3: CASICTGIAKNIQYF. The CDR3 DNA sequence: TGTGCCAGCATATGCACGGGAATAGCCAAAAACATTCAGTACTTC.

This clonotype appeared many times. The chain couples TRBV5-1 to TRBJ2-7; tentatively, D is TRBD2 (5 bases). The CDR3 is made up of 13 amino acids. The V gene's germline CDR1 is SGHRS and CDR2 YFSETQ. Trimming removed 0 bases at V and 7 bases at J, with 11 bases between. The CDR3 is CASSLGSGEEQYF. CDR3 bases: TGCGCCAGCAGCTTGGGATCTGGGGAGGAGCAGTACTTC.

This clonotype was recorded at least ten times. The chain couples TRBV20-1 to TRBJ1-2; TRBD1 matches at 9 bases. Per germline, CDR1 DFQATT and CDR2 SNEGSKA (reference sequence). CDR3 size: 16 residues. The V segment lost 1 base and the J segment 6 bases; nucleotides outside the gene matches: 12. CDR3 in amino acids: CSARGFPPGTGNGYTF. DNA for the CDR3: TGCAGTGCTAGAGGCTTTCCCCCCGGGACAGGGAATGGCTACACCTTC.

This clonotype has only a few counts. The gene calls are TRBV14 and TRBJ1-1; weak D call: TRBD1 (5 bases). Germline CDR1 and CDR2: SGHDN and FVKESK. With 0 bases removed from V and 3 bases from J, the gap between germline ends came to 8 bases. The CDR3 is 14 residues long. This chain's CDR3 is CASSQDMTDTEAFF. The CDR3 bases are TGTGCCAGCAGCCAAGATATGACAGACACTGAAGCTTTCTTT.

This clonotype was seen only a few times. A read error may produce the germline difference seen at one junction end. This chain uses TRBV4-1 with TRBJ2-2; maybe TRBD1 (6 bases). This CDR3 has 15 residues. CDR1 is MGHRA and CDR2 is YSYEKL in the germline V gene. The CDR3 protein is CASSQVPRGTGQLFF. The CDR3 nucleotides read TGCGCCAGCAGCCAAGTACCCAGGGGCACCGGGCAGCTGTTTTTT.

V is TRBV6-1 and J is TRBJ2-2, with D perhaps matching TRBD2 (6 bases). The V end lost 6 bases, the J end lost 1 base, and 15 bases lay between the germline ends. Germline V gives CDR1 MNHNS, CDR2 SASEGT. The CDR3 is 16 residues long. The CDR3 protein is CASSLGISGNTGELFF. The CDR3 region has the DNA TGTGCCAGCAGCCTTGGGATTAGCGGGAACACCGGGGAGCTGTTTTTT.

The chain has TRBV4-2 and TRBJ2-7; D may be TRBD2 (7 bases). This CDR3 has 13 residues. V lost 10 bases to trimming and J lost 4 bases, with 17 bases between them. Germline CDR1 LGHNA, CDR2 YNFKEQ. The CDR3 sequence is CAMSRGAVYEQYF. The CDR3 nucleotides read TGTGCCATGAGCCGGGGGGCAGTTTACGAGCAGTACTTC.

The chain is built from TRBV5-1 and TRBJ1-6; D might be TRBD1 (5 bases). Trimming stripped 0 bases from V and 9 bases from J, with 13 bases between. The CDR3 consists of 15 residues. Germline CDR1 is SGHRS and CDR2 is YFSETQ. As DNA, the CDR3 is TGCGCCAGCAGCTTGGCAGTCCCCGGGGCTTCACCCCTCCACTTT. It translates to CASSLAVPGASPLHF.

This clonotype was found many times. The chain carries TRBV4-1 and TRBJ2-7, with 12 bases identical to TRBD1. This CDR3 region has 15 residues. V shed 4 bases, J shed 7 bases, and the junction held 8 bases outside the gene matches. CDR1 and CDR2 from the germline V gene are MGHRA and YSYEKL. DNA for the CDR3: TGCGCCAGCAGCCGAACTGGGACAGGGGGCTGGGAGCAGTACTTC. Translated, it gives CASSRTGTGGWEQYF.

Many counts were recorded for this clonotype. This rearrangement joins TRBV15 to TRBJ1-4; possible D gene TRBD1, 5 bases. Germline V gene data show CDR1 as LNHNV and CDR2 as YYDKDF (reference sequence). V dropped 6 bases and J dropped 5 bases, with 19 bases sitting between them. The CDR3 is made up of 16 amino acids. Here the CDR3 reads CATRKGEGSGNEKLFF. Here the CDR3 DNA reads TGTGCCACCAGAAAAGGGGAAGGCAGTGGGAATGAAAAACTGTTTTTT.

This clonotype was found a few times. This chain links TRBV5-1 with TRBJ2-7; 9 bases are shared with TRBD2. V trimming: 4 bases; J trimming: 3 bases; junction bases outside the gene matches: 8. This CDR3 has 15 amino acids. Germline values: CDR1 SGHRS, CDR2 YFSETQ. CDR3 nucleotide sequence: TGCGCCAGCAGCACCATAGCGGGGGCCCACTACGAGCAGTACTTC. Translated, it gives CASSTIAGAHYEQYF.

This clonotype came up many times. The chain combines TRBV28 with TRBJ2-1; tentative D call: TRBD1 (6 bases). V lost 3 bases and J 12 bases, leaving 9 bases between the germline ends. Germline CDR1 reads MDHEN; CDR2 reads SYDVKM. This CDR3 comprises 11 residues. CDR3 sequence: CASSFRGSQFF. CDR3 DNA sequence: TGTGCCAGCAGTTTCAGGGGCTCGCAGTTCTTC.

This clonotype was observed at least ten times. The chain is built from TRBV5-1 and TRBJ2-5, with D possibly matching TRBD2 (5 bases). CDR1 is SGHRS, CDR2 YFSETQ, per germline. CDR3 length equals 16 residues. V shed 0 bases and J shed 4 bases, with 16 bases lying between them. The CDR3 DNA follows: TGCGCCAGCAGCTTGGCTCGTGGATCTGGGAGAGAGACCCAGTACTTC. Its protein is CASSLARGSGRETQYF.

With regard to this clonotype: A much larger clone differs by one base, so this may be a read error. The V and J genes are TRBV6-1 and TRBJ2-5; 11 bases are a match to TRBD1. Germline V gives CDR1 MNHNS, CDR2 SASEGT. This CDR3 has 16 residues. The chain's CDR3 is CSSSSTRTGGRETQYF. The CDR3 bases are TGTTCCAGCAGCTCAACACGGACAGGGGGCAGGGAGACCCAGTACTTC.

The CDR3 DNA follows: TGTGCCAGTAGTATTGTGGCCCGGGGTACAGATACGCAGTATTTT. It is translated as CASSIVARGTDTQYF. This chain links TRBV19 with TRBJ2-3; possibly TRBD2 for D (5 bases). This CDR3 has 15 residues. V was shortened by 3 bases and J by 3 bases, with 13 bases between the two germline ends. The germline V gene encodes CDR1 LNHDA and CDR2 SQIVND (reference sequence).

In this sample, this clonotype turned up many times. This rearrangement joins TRBV20-1 to TRBJ2-1, with a tentative D call TRBD2 (6 bases). The CDR3 loop spans 13 amino acids. V lost 3 bases to trimming and J lost 7 bases, with 13 bases between them. Germline V gene lookup returns CDR1 DFQATT and CDR2 SNEGSKA (reference sequence). The CDR3, as DNA: TGCAGTGCTAGCGGGAGAAGGTTGAATGAGCAGTTCTTC. Protein: CSASGRRLNEQFF.

In its sample, this clonotype was seen a few times. The chain employs TRBV21-1 and TRBJ2-3; the D segment call TRBD1 is taken from the table without a DNA check. TRBV21-1 is flagged as a pseudogene. The length of the CDR3 is 18 residues. CDR3 loop: CASSKERGAASITDTQYF. For the CDR3, the DNA is TGTGCCAGCAGCAAAGAACGGGGGGCTGCTTCGATCACAGATACGCAGTATTTT.

As to this clonotype: No conserved phenylalanine or tryptophan ends this CDR3, so it is likely a read error. The CDR3 sequence: CASSQGPGELFL. The CDR3 DNA reads as TGTGCCAGCAGCCAAGGACCCGGGGAGCTGTTTTTA. This chain joins TRBV3-1 and TRBJ2-2; no clear D gene. Germline assignment: CDR1 LGHDT and CDR2 YNNKEL (reference sequence). The V and J ends lost 1 base and 6 bases respectively, with 3 bases between them. This CDR3 is 12 amino acids long.

This clonotype has ten or more counts. J is TRBJ1-4 and V is TRBV20-1, with D perhaps matching TRBD1 (5 bases). CDR1 and CDR2 from the germline V gene are DFQATT and SNEGSKA (reference sequence). The CDR3 is 12 residues long. Between the trimmed V and J ends, which lost 3 bases and 8 bases, there was a span of 10 bases. This CDR3 is CSARRDDEKLFF. CDR3 in DNA: TGCAGTGCTAGGAGGGACGACGAAAAACTGTTTTTT.

This sequence joins TRBV11-3 and TRBJ2-1, with 10 bases matching TRBD1. Germline V CDR1 and CDR2: SGHNT, YENEEA. The length of the CDR3 is 15 residues. J lost 10 bases, V lost 5 bases, and 11 bases had no gene match. The CDR3 loop is CASSRRGDRGWEQFF. For the CDR3, the DNA is TGTGCCAGCAGCCGCAGAGGGGACAGGGGATGGGAGCAGTTCTTC.

This clonotype was found a few times. V gene TRBV6-5 combines with J gene TRBJ1-2; 7 nucleotides agree with TRBD1. The CDR3 sequence is 15 residues long. CDR1 is MNHEY and CDR2 is SVGAGI in the germline V gene. The V and J ends lost 0 bases and 2 bases, in that order; junction bases with no gene match: 3. In nucleotides, the CDR3 is TGTGCCAGCAGTTACTCGAAACAGGGGAACTATGGCTACACCTTC. Its translation: CASSYSKQGNYGYTF.

This clonotype was observed many times. The chain joins TRBV6-2 or TRBV6-3 to TRBJ2-5, with D uncertain. From germline, CDR1 is MNHEY and CDR2 SVGEGT. V was trimmed by 7 bases and J by 7 bases, leaving 16 bases between them. The CDR3 extends over 13 amino acids. CDR3 coding DNA: TGTGCCAGCACGGCCGTCTGGGCCGGGACCCAGTACTTC. Its translation is CASTAVWAGTQYF.

This clonotype was recorded at least ten times. The J gene is TRBJ2-7, the V gene TRBV5-1; D remains unclear. V dropped 0 bases and J dropped 0 bases, with 7 bases sitting between them. Germline loops: CDR1 SGHRS, CDR2 YFSETQ. The CDR3 has 14 residues. CDR3 in amino acids: CASSLGHSSYEQYF. CDR3 sequence (DNA): TGCGCCAGCAGCTTGGGACACAGCTCCTACGAGCAGTACTTC.

This clonotype was seen at least ten times. The chain carries TRBV11-2 and TRBJ2-7; 9 bases are a match to TRBD1. Germline V gene data show CDR1 as SGHAT and CDR2 as FQNNGV. The CDR3 runs 14 residues. After removal of 6 bases from V and 2 bases from J, the junction contained 5 bases not matched to a gene. The CDR3, as DNA: TGTGCCAGCAGTCCCGGGACAGGGCCCTACGAGCAGTACTTC. It codes for CASSPGTGPYEQYF.

The chain is built from TRBV20-1 and TRBJ2-1; the match to TRBD2 covers 14 bases. The CDR3 has 20 residues. Germline CDR1 is DFQATT and CDR2 is SNEGSKA (reference sequence). The junction had 19 bases not matched to a gene; V was cut back by 5 bases and J by 4 bases. This CDR3 reads CSALARGRGLAGVTYNEQFF. The CDR3 region has the DNA TGCAGTGCTCTGGCCCGGGGCAGGGGACTAGCGGGAGTAACGTACAATGAGCAGTTCTTC.

Of note for this clonotype: A much larger clone sits a single nucleotide away, making a read error possible. This chain joins TRBV15 and TRBJ2-1, with TRBD2 matching 11 bases. CDR3 length: 16 residues. J was trimmed by 15 bases and V by 6 bases; bases with no gene match: 19. Germline CDR1 and CDR2: LNHNV and YYDKDF (reference sequence). The CDR3 nucleotides are TGTGCCACCAGAAAAGGGGGGTTAGCGGGAGGGCCTCGGGGGTTCTTC. This encodes CATRKGGLAGGPRGFF.

The gene calls are TRBV28 and TRBJ1-5; TRBD1 might be the D (5 bases). Germline CDR1 MDHEN, CDR2 SYDVKM. Trimming left V 5 bases short and J 3 bases short, with 20 bases between. The length of the CDR3 is 17 residues. The CDR3 DNA reads TGTGCCAGCAGTCCGAAGTCAGGGAAAGTTATCAATCAGCCCCAGCATTTT. As protein: CASSPKSGKVINQPQHF.

There are many counts of this clonotype. This chain uses TRBV10-3 with TRBJ2-5; D possibly corresponds to TRBD1 (6 bases). V was trimmed by 4 bases and J by 4 bases, leaving 13 bases between them. The germline V gene has CDR1 ENHRY and CDR2 SYGVKD. The CDR3 covers 14 residues. CDR3 sequence reads: CAISVSQGRETQYF. In DNA, the CDR3 is TGTGCCATCAGTGTTTCTCAGGGGCGAGAGACCCAGTACTTC.

This clonotype was detected ten times or more. This chain links TRBV12-3 or TRBV12-4 with TRBJ2-3; 7 bases fit TRBD2. This CDR3 has 14 amino acids. J lost 0 bases, V lost 6 bases, and 3 bases had no gene match. The CDR3 sequence: CASSFSGSTDTQYF. The CDR3 nucleotides read TGTGCCAGCAGCTTTAGCGGGAGCACAGATACGCAGTATTTT.

This clonotype was recorded at least ten times. The rearrangement links TRBV14 to TRBJ2-1, with 14 bases aligning to TRBD2. V lost 1 base to trimming and J lost 9 bases; unmatched junction nucleotides: 2. This CDR3 spans 15 amino acids. Germline-derived CDR1 and CDR2 are SGHDN and FVKESK. CDR3: CASSQGLAGGGEQFF. CDR3 coding DNA: TGTGCCAGCAGCCAAGGACTAGCGGGAGGGGGTGAGCAGTTCTTC.